Listed here are 28 T cell receptor beta chains from one sample, sequenced in a study of cytomegalovirus exposure and HLA in healthy donors. PCR amplification relied on 60 Vbeta primers (plus 13 Jbeta primers). Method: immunoSEQ multiplex PCR; TCRdb's copy keeps in-frame clones and lacks some. The repertoire holds approximately 44,000 clones, with roughly 77% as singletons. Sequencing was performed on PBMCs. Receptor source: a man aged 25-45 years in good health and CMV-seronegative.

CDR3 bases: TGTGCCAGCAGTTACTCACAGGGGGGGTCCTACGAGCAGTACTTC. This gives the protein CASSYSQGGSYEQYF. The rearrangement joins TRBV6-5 to TRBJ2-7, with D possibly matching TRBD1 (8 bases). Per germline, CDR1 MNHEY and CDR2 SVGAGI. V was trimmed by 0 bases and J by 1 base, leaving 10 bases between them. This CDR3 is 15 amino acids long.

The CDR3 bases are TGTGCCAGCAGCCCGTCGGGGTTGGACCAGTTCTTC. Translation gives CASSPSGLDQFF. The chain carries TRBV7-2 and TRBJ2-1; D may be TRBD2 (5 bases). The length of the CDR3 is 12 residues. Trimming removed 5 bases from V and 13 bases from J, with 15 bases in between. Germline CDR1 SGHTA, CDR2 FQGNSA.

The genes are TRBV5-4 and TRBJ2-7; the D gene is possibly TRBD1 (5 bases). Germline CDR1 reads SGHNT; CDR2 reads YYREEE (reference sequence). The CDR3 sequence is 15 residues long. V was trimmed by 3 bases and J by 3 bases, leaving 16 bases between them. CDR3 in amino acids: CASSSGTGDIYEQYF. The CDR3, as DNA: TGTGCCAGCAGCTCCGGAACAGGAGACATCTACGAGCAGTACTTC.

The V and J genes are TRBV5-8 and TRBJ1-1, with 9 bases matching TRBD1. The CDR3 extends over 14 amino acids. Germline-derived CDR1 and CDR2 are SGHTS and YDEGEE. With V trimmed by 2 bases and J by 3 bases, 2 bases remained unmatched. Here the CDR3 reads CASSLGTGHTEAFF. The DNA for the CDR3 is TGTGCCAGCAGCTTAGGGACAGGGCACACTGAAGCTTTCTTT.

The V gene is TRBV2, the J gene TRBJ2-7; D gene ambiguous. V lost 4 bases and J 7 bases, leaving 8 bases between the germline ends. The CDR3 is made up of 11 amino acids. Germline V gives CDR1 SNHLY, CDR2 FYNNEI. The CDR3 reads CASSVVGEQYF. For the CDR3, the DNA is TGTGCCAGCAGTGTAGTCGGGGAGCAGTACTTC.

This rearrangement joins TRBV6-1 to TRBJ1-5; D unresolved. Germline V gene lookup returns CDR1 MNHNS and CDR2 SASEGT. This CDR3 is built from 19 residues. The V gene lost 3 bases and the J gene lost 0 bases, with 21 bases spanning the gap. For the CDR3, the DNA is TGTGCCAGCAGTGATATAAAAATTTACTCCTCTTATAGCAATCAGCCCCAGCATTTT. This translates into CASSDIKIYSSYSNQPQHF.

Details on this clone: Other DNA sequences within the sample encode an identical CDR3. The rearrangement uses TRBV19 and TRBJ2-3; D possibly corresponds to TRBD2 (6 bases). From germline, CDR1 is LNHDA and CDR2 SQIVND (reference sequence). The CDR3 loop spans 13 amino acids. V was clipped by 8 bases and J by 2 bases, with 11 bases between them. The CDR3 spells CASRRASTDTQYF. The CDR3, as DNA: TGTGCCAGTCGGAGGGCGTCCACAGATACGCAGTATTTT. Looking up the rest from reference TRBV19 and TRBJ2-3 gives the full variable domain: DGGITQSPKYLFRKEGQNVTLSCEQNLNHDAMYWYRQDPGQGLRLIYYSQIVNDFQKGDIAEGYSVSREKKESFPLTVTSAQKNPTAFYLCASRRASTDTQYFGPGTRLTVL.

The chain links TRBV5-1 to TRBJ2-3; 10 positions match TRBD1. V lost 3 bases and J lost 2; bases outside the gene matches: 6. Per the germline V gene, CDR1 is SGHRS and CDR2 is YFSETQ. CDR3 size: 16 residues. The DNA of the CDR3 is TGCGCCAGCAGCTCCGGGACAGGGGTCGTCACAGATACGCAGTATTTT. Residues: CASSSGTGVVTDTQYF.

The V call is TRBV28, the J call TRBJ2-7; D is perhaps TRBD2 (6 bases). V was trimmed by 5 bases and J by 7 bases, leaving 21 bases between them. There are 15 residues in the CDR3. In germline, CDR1 is MDHEN, CDR2 SYDVKM. DNA for the CDR3: TGTGCCAGCAGTCCAAAAAAACAGGAACGGGGGGAGCAGTACTTC. Protein: CASSPKKQERGEQYF.

The V and J genes are TRBV5-1 and TRBJ2-3, with 9 bases that match TRBD1. The V gene end was trimmed by 4 bases and the J gene end by 6 bases; junction bases not matched to a gene: 6. Germline-derived CDR1 and CDR2 are SGHRS and YFSETQ. This CDR3 region has 14 residues. CDR3 sequence reads: CASSVDRGDDTQYF. CDR3 coding DNA: TGCGCCAGCAGCGTGGACAGGGGTGACGATACGCAGTATTTT.

This clone was recorded a few times. The chain combines TRBV5-4 with TRBJ2-5, with 7 bases that match TRBD1. Germline CDR1 and CDR2: SGHNT and YYREEE (reference sequence). The J segment lost 1 base and the V segment lost 1 base, leaving 4 bases of the junction unmatched. The CDR3 sequence is 15 residues long. The chain's CDR3 is CASSLSPGGQETQYF. Written as DNA, the CDR3 is TGTGCCAGCAGCTTGTCCCCAGGGGGCCAAGAGACCCAGTACTTC.

The rearrangement joins TRBV7-6 to TRBJ2-6, with TRBD2 as a possible D gene (6 bases). Trimming removed 4 bases from V and 4 bases from J, with 23 bases in between. Germline-derived CDR1 and CDR2 are SGHVS and FNYEAQ. CDR3 length: 19 amino acids. CDR3 DNA: TGTGCCAGCAGCTCCCCAACCAGCGGGTCCGGGCCCGGGGCCAACGTCCTGACTTTC. Translated: CASSSPTSGSGPGANVLTF.

To note about this clone: One end of the junction is discordant with germline, which a read error may explain. The sample holds other DNA sequences that translate to the same CDR3. The chain employs TRBV5-4 and TRBJ2-7, with 8 bases identical to TRBD2. Germline-derived CDR1 and CDR2 are SGHNT and YYREEE (reference sequence). This CDR3 is 13 amino acids long. CDR3 DNA: TGCGCCAGCAGCACCGGGCGGGGGGCCAACCAGTACTTC. Its protein product is CASSTGRGANQYF.

This clone was counted a single time. The V gene is TRBV14, the J gene TRBJ2-7; tentatively, D is TRBD2 (6 bases). The germline V and J ends were trimmed by 1 base and 2 bases, with 21 bases remaining between them. The CDR3 consists of 18 residues. Germline V gene sequence: CDR1 SGHDN, CDR2 FVKESK. The CDR3 loop reads CASSQVPVGLAPAYEQYF. The CDR3 DNA follows: TGTGCCAGCAGCCAAGTTCCAGTAGGTCTAGCGCCTGCCTACGAGCAGTACTTC.

The chain uses TRBV6-6 and TRBJ2-5; TRBD2 agrees at 8 bases. CDR1 MNHNY and CDR2 SVGAGI come from the germline V gene (reference sequence). The ends lost 6 bases at V and 7 bases at J; junction bases unmatched: 13. This CDR3 comprises 15 residues. Here the CDR3 reads CASRPGLAGGGTQYF. As DNA, the CDR3 is TGTGCCAGCAGGCCCGGACTAGCCGGGGGGGGGACCCAGTACTTC.

The CDR3 is CASSFDQGPNEQFF. The CDR3 DNA follows: TGTGCCAGCAGCTTTGACCAGGGGCCCAATGAGCAGTTCTTC. This chain joins TRBV5-4 and TRBJ2-1, with D possibly TRBD1 on 6 matching bases. CDR3 length: 14 residues. Between the trimmed V and J ends, which lost 2 bases and 6 bases, there was a span of 12 bases. Germline values: CDR1 SGHNT, CDR2 YYREEE (reference sequence).

The rearrangement uses TRBV7-2 and TRBJ1-5; TRBD1 matches 7 bases. The CDR3 length is 15 residues. Germline CDR1 and CDR2: SGHTA and FQGNSA. Trimming at V came to 0 bases and at J to 6 bases, leaving 5 bases not matched to a gene. The CDR3 sequence is CASSLAGGRGQPQHF. In DNA, the CDR3 is TGTGCCAGCAGCTTAGCAGGGGGCAGAGGTCAGCCCCAGCATTTT.

The V gene is TRBV7-2, the J gene TRBJ2-5; D ambiguous. Trimming shortened V by 3 bases and J by 3 bases, and 14 bases separated the two germline ends. There are 15 residues in the CDR3. The germline V gene has CDR1 SGHTA and CDR2 FQGNSA. The CDR3, as DNA: TGTGCCAGCAGCTTGGCCCCAGGTTTAGAAGAGACCCAGTACTTC. It yields the protein CASSLAPGLEETQYF.

This clone was seen just once. The gene calls are TRBV7-8 and TRBJ2-7, with D maybe TRBD2 (7 bases). Trimming took off 1 base at V and 4 bases at J, with 17 bases between the two ends. CDR1 is SGHVS and CDR2 is FQNEAQ in the germline V gene. The CDR3 totals 16 residues. The CDR3, as DNA: TGTGCCAGCAGCTTAGTGGCGGGGGCTAAATTTTACGAGCAGTACTTC. Residues: CASSLVAGAKFYEQYF.

The V gene is TRBV2, the J gene TRBJ2-5, with D possibly matching TRBD1 (6 bases). The J call is uncertain, as TRBJ2-7 better fits the DNA end. Germline V lookup: CDR1 SNHLY, CDR2 FYNNEI. The CDR3 runs to 17 residues. In nucleotides, the CDR3 is TGTGCCAGCAGTGAAGGATTTTATGGGGGCTTAAAGAACGAGCAGTACTTC. This encodes CASSEGFYGGLKNEQYF.

As regards this clone: An end of the junction differs from the germline gene, which may be a read error. The chain is built from TRBV27 and TRBJ2-5; D is unclear. Germline V gene lookup returns CDR1 MNHEY and CDR2 SMNVEV (reference sequence). The length of the CDR3 is 16 residues. This chain's CDR3 is CASSFGGGSSQGTQYF. The CDR3 bases are TGTGCCAGCAGTTTTGGTGGCGGCTCGTCCCAAGGGACCCAGTACTTC.

The V and J genes are TRBV2 and TRBJ2-5, with a tentative D call TRBD2 (8 bases). Germline V lookup: CDR1 SNHLY, CDR2 FYNNEI. The length of the CDR3 is 19 residues. Trimming took off 4 bases at V and 3 bases at J, with 27 bases between the two ends. The CDR3 DNA reads as TGTGCCAGCAGTGGAGACAACAGGGGTGGGACTAGTGGGAAAGAGACCCAGTACTTC. Amino acid sequence: CASSGDNRGGTSGKETQYF.

The chain joins TRBV5-4 to TRBJ2-7, with D perhaps TRBD1 (6 bases). CDR3 size: 16 residues. Germline CDR1 and CDR2: SGHNT and YYREEE (reference sequence). Trimming took off 9 bases at V and 0 bases at J, with 22 bases between the two ends. CDR3 DNA: TGTGCCACCAAACCACAGGGTGGATTGATCTCCTACGAGCAGTACTTC. Translating it yields CATKPQGGLISYEQYF. Supplemented by reference TRBV5-4 and TRBJ2-7, the full variable domain reads ETGVTQSPTHLIKTRGQQVTLRCSSQSGHNTVSWYQQALGQGPQFIFQYYREEENGRGNFPPRFSGLQFPNYSSELNVNALELDDSALYLCATKPQGGLISYEQYFGPGTRLTVT.

The rearrangement uses TRBV16 and TRBJ2-2; no clear D gene. Between the trimmed V and J ends, which lost 2 bases and 2 bases, there was a span of 6 bases. This CDR3 comprises 14 residues. Germline V gene sequence: CDR1 KGHSY, CDR2 FQNENV. Written as DNA, the CDR3 is TGTGCCAGCAGCCAACTCTATAACACCGGGGAGCTGTTTTTT. The encoded protein is CASSQLYNTGELFF.

The V call is TRBV4-3, the J call TRBJ2-2; maybe TRBD2 (6 bases). The CDR3 totals 15 residues. V was shortened by 0 bases and J by 7 bases, with 12 bases between the two germline ends. Looked up from germline, CDR1 is LGHNA and CDR2 is YSLEER. CDR3 protein: CASSQDGGKGGELFF. The CDR3, as DNA: TGCGCCAGCAGCCAAGATGGCGGGAAGGGCGGGGAGCTGTTTTTT.

The CDR3 sequence is CASATDTQYF. For the CDR3, the DNA is TGTGCTAGTGCGACAGATACGCAGTATTTT. The V call is TRBV12-5, the J call TRBJ2-3; no clear D. Trimming took 7 bases from V and 3 from J, leaving 2 bases between them. This CDR3 region has 10 residues. Germline V lookup: CDR1 LGHNT, CDR2 FRNRAP.

The V call is TRBV28, the J call TRBJ2-5; D might be TRBD2 (5 bases). The end of the DNA aligns better with TRBJ2-7, so the J call may be wrong. This CDR3 region has 13 residues. Germline CDR1 and CDR2: MDHEN and SYDVKM. CDR3 bases: TGTGCCAGCAGTTTGTCTAGCTACTACGAGCAGTACTTC. Amino acids: CASSLSSYYEQYF.

Note on this clone: A junction end diverges from the germline sequence, so it may reflect a read error. The rearrangement joins TRBV7-9 to TRBJ2-3; D remains unclear. The germline gives CDR1 SEHNR, CDR2 FQNEAQ (reference sequence). The CDR3 sequence is 13 residues long. The CDR3 region is CSSSLTAQDTQYF. CDR3 nucleotides: TGTTCCAGCAGCTTAACCGCACAGGATACGCAGTATTTT.